These 14 T cell receptor beta chains came from one sample sequenced in a study of cytomegalovirus exposure and HLA in healthy donors. The study ran its PCR with 60 Vbeta and 13 Jbeta primers. The repertoire was sequenced with immunoSEQ multiplex PCR; TCRdb's copy has only in-frame clones and lacks some. The sample yields 150,000 to 200,000 clones, 75% to 85% seen once. Sequencing was performed on PBMCs. These receptors came from a man aged 25 to 40 in good health and CMV-seronegative.

The V and J genes are TRBV10-1 and TRBJ1-1, with TRBD1 identical over 8 bases. V shed 6 bases and J 7 bases; nucleotides not matched to a gene: 7. This CDR3 has 13 residues. Germline V gene data show CDR1 as WNHNN and CDR2 as SYGVQD (reference sequence). DNA for the CDR3: TGCGCCAGCAGGCAGACAGGGGAGGGTGAAGCTTTCTTT. It yields the protein CASRQTGEGEAFF.

The gene calls are TRBV11-2 and TRBJ2-7; 9 positions agree with TRBD2. Losses at the gene ends were 4 bases for V and 3 bases for J; bases not matched to a gene: 13. Germline lookup yields CDR1 SGHAT and CDR2 FQNNGV. This CDR3 is built from 17 residues. In DNA form, the CDR3 reads TGTGCCAGCAGCTCCCAGGTACTAGCGGGTAATCTCTACGAGCAGTACTTC. Protein sequence: CASSSQVLAGNLYEQYF.

This clone was counted only a few times. The DNA of the CDR3 is TGTGCCAGCAGCTTTGAACTTCAGGGGGCAGCCAAAAACATTCAGTACTTC. Protein: CASSFELQGAAKNIQYF. The gene calls are TRBV11-2 and TRBJ2-4; 8 nucleotides line up with TRBD1. Germline CDR1 and CDR2: SGHAT and FQNNGV. The CDR3 totals 17 residues. The ends lost 3 bases at V and 0 bases at J; junction bases unmatched: 7.

V gene TRBV5-1 combines with J gene TRBJ2-7, with D possibly being TRBD2 (6 bases). The CDR3 sequence is 14 residues long. In germline, CDR1 is SGHRS, CDR2 YFSETQ. V lost 0 bases and J lost 5, with 12 bases in between. The CDR3 region has the DNA TGCGCCAGCAGCTTGGCCGGAGGGGATCACGAGCAGTACTTC. This gives the protein CASSLAGGDHEQYF. Filled out from reference TRBV5-1 and TRBJ2-7, the complete variable domain reads KAGVTQTPRYLIKTRGQQVTLSCSPISGHRSVSWYQQTPGQGLQFLFEYFSETQRNKGNFPGRFSGRQFSNSRSEMNVSTLELGDSALYLCASSLAGGDHEQYFGPGTRLTVT.

The gene calls are TRBV28 and TRBJ2-5; the D gene is possibly TRBD1 (6 bases). Judging by the DNA end, TRBJ2-7 fits better; the J call may be wrong. Germline-derived CDR1 and CDR2 are MDHEN and SYDVKM. This CDR3 spans 16 amino acids. The CDR3 DNA follows: TGTGCCAGCAACCCTTTCCGGCAGAGGGGGTACTACGAGCAGTACTTC. Its protein is CASNPFRQRGYYEQYF.

V and J are TRBV6-5 and TRBJ2-7; 9 nucleotides align to TRBD1. CDR1 MNHEY and CDR2 SVGAGI come from the germline V gene. The CDR3 consists of 15 residues. The V gene end was trimmed by 6 bases and the J gene end by 0 bases; junction bases not matched to a gene: 6. The CDR3 region is CASSLGTGSSYEQYF. The CDR3 region has the DNA TGTGCCAGCAGCCTCGGGACAGGGAGCTCCTACGAGCAGTACTTC.

J is TRBJ1-1 and V is TRBV6-5, with 8 nucleotides matching TRBD1. The trim removed 6 bases at V and 2 bases at J, leaving 5 bases unmatched. The CDR3 is 14 amino acids. Looked up from germline, CDR1 is MNHEY and CDR2 is SVGAGI. CDR3: CASSNSGGNTEAFF. CDR3 coding DNA: TGTGCCAGCAGCAACTCAGGGGGCAACACTGAAGCTTTCTTT.

This clone was counted between two and nine times. The rearrangement joins TRBV5-1 to TRBJ2-2; 15 bases match TRBD2. This CDR3 has 18 residues. The V gene's germline CDR1 is SGHRS and CDR2 YFSETQ. Unmatched junction bases numbered 11, after V lost 4 bases and J lost 7 bases. The CDR3 region has the DNA TGCGCCAGCAGCCCTCGGACTAGCGGGGGGGCCCAGGGCGGGGAGCTGTTTTTT. Protein product: CASSPRTSGGAQGGELFF. The variable domain in full, completed from reference TRBV5-1 and TRBJ2-2, reads KAGVTQTPRYLIKTRGQQVTLSCSPISGHRSVSWYQQTPGQGLQFLFEYFSETQRNKGNFPGRFSGRQFSNSRSEMNVSTLELGDSALYLCASSPRTSGGAQGGELFFGEGSRLTVL.

J is TRBJ2-2 and V is TRBV7-3; D possibly corresponds to TRBD1 (6 bases). Trimming shortened V by 4 bases and J by 1 base, and 10 bases separated the two germline ends. There are 15 residues in the CDR3. Germline loops: CDR1 SGHTA, CDR2 FQGTGA. CDR3 region: CASSSDRRNTGELFF. In DNA form, the CDR3 reads TGTGCCAGCAGCTCCGACAGGAGGAACACCGGGGAGCTGTTTTTT.

J is TRBJ2-7 and V is TRBV28; D is possibly TRBD1 (6 bases). This CDR3 has 18 residues. Per germline, CDR1 MDHEN and CDR2 SYDVKM. V lost 6 bases and J 6 bases, leaving 30 bases between the germline ends. The CDR3 reads CASRGPPSLLTGSGEQYF. The CDR3 nucleotides are TGTGCCAGCAGAGGTCCCCCATCTCTACTAACAGGGTCGGGCGAGCAGTACTTC.

The chain joins TRBV6-6 to TRBJ2-1; 7 bases fit TRBD2. Germline lookup yields CDR1 MNHNY and CDR2 SVGAGI (reference sequence). The junction had 1 base not matched to a gene; V was cut back by 0 bases and J by 8 bases. The CDR3 contains 13 residues. The CDR3 loop is CASSYSRGYEQFF. CDR3 bases: TGTGCCAGCAGTTACTCGCGGGGGTATGAGCAGTTCTTC.

V usage is TRBV11-3 and J usage is TRBJ2-2, with 7 positions matching TRBD1. V lost 1 base, J lost 4 bases, and 6 bases stayed unmatched. Germline V gives CDR1 SGHNT, CDR2 YENEEA. The CDR3 contains 16 residues. In DNA, the CDR3 is TGTGCCAGCAGCTTAGGGGGACAGTCGCTCACCGGGGAGCTGTTTTTT. It encodes CASSLGGQSLTGELFF.

This chain uses TRBV10-3 with TRBJ1-1, with D uncertain. Germline CDR1 is ENHRY and CDR2 is SYGVKD. This CDR3 is built from 17 residues. With 0 bases removed from V and 0 bases from J, the gap between germline ends came to 14 bases. The CDR3 DNA sequence: TGTGCCATCAGTGAGTCGGCGGACTTCGTCTTGAACACTGAAGCTTTCTTT. Its translation: CAISESADFVLNTEAFF.

J is TRBJ2-2 and V is TRBV4-1; 7 nucleotides match TRBD1. Germline assignment: CDR1 MGHRA and CDR2 YSYEKL. The V and J ends lost 2 bases and 0 bases, in that order; junction bases with no gene match: 3. The CDR3 runs 16 residues. The CDR3 loop reads CASSQMDRTNTGELFF. CDR3 bases: TGCGCCAGCAGCCAAATGGACAGGACGAACACCGGGGAGCTGTTTTTT.